Listed here are 9 T cell receptor beta chains from one sample, sequenced in a study of control samples from healthy donors and cancer patients. TCRdb's copy holds only in-frame clones and misses some; the assay was immunoSEQ multiplex PCR. There are about 150,000 clones in the sample; just under 95% occur only once, and about 5.6% lies in the top ten. What was sequenced was blood. These receptors were collected from a man aged 40-50 years in good health.

The V gene is TRBV3-1 (or the pseudogene TRBV3-2), the J gene TRBJ1-4, with TRBD1 as a possible D gene (6 bases). Germline assignment: CDR1 LGHDT and CDR2 YNNKEL (reference sequence). This CDR3 is 16 amino acids long. V lost 5 bases, J lost 6 bases, and 19 bases lay in between. The CDR3 DNA sequence: TGTGCCAGCAGCGACCGGGCCACAAGGGGGTATGAAAAACTGTTTTTT. Translated, it gives CASSDRATRGYEKLFF.

The chain carries TRBV11-2 and TRBJ1-4, with unresolved D. The CDR3 covers 15 residues. V was clipped by 0 bases and J by 4 bases, with 9 bases between them. Germline values: CDR1 SGHAT, CDR2 FQNNGV. The CDR3 is CASSLDHVGNEKLFF. CDR3 nucleotides: TGTGCCAGCAGCTTAGATCATGTTGGTAATGAAAAACTGTTTTTT.

V and J are TRBV5-1 and TRBJ2-1; no definite D call. Germline V gene lookup returns CDR1 SGHRS and CDR2 YFSETQ. V was clipped by 4 bases and J by 5 bases, with 10 bases between them. This CDR3 spans 13 amino acids. For the CDR3, the DNA is TGCGCCAGCAGCCCCCGTGGGGACAATGAGCAGTTCTTC. Translation gives CASSPRGDNEQFF. Based on the CDR3 plus reference TRBV5-1 and TRBJ2-1, the full variable domain is KAGVTQTPRYLIKTRGQQVTLSCSPISGHRSVSWYQQTPGQGLQFLFEYFSETQRNKGNFPGRFSGRQFSNSRSEMNVSTLELGDSALYLCASSPRGDNEQFFGPGTRLTVL.

The genes are TRBV10-3 and TRBJ2-2; 7 bases line up with TRBD2. Germline CDR1 ENHRY, CDR2 SYGVKD. The CDR3 totals 13 residues. The J segment lost 7 bases and the V segment lost 5 bases, leaving 4 bases of the junction unmatched. The CDR3 is CAISRREGGELFF. CDR3 nucleotide sequence: TGTGCCATCAGTCGCAGGGAGGGCGGGGAGCTGTTTTTT.

The chain links TRBV6-6 to TRBJ1-1; D is possibly TRBD1 (5 bases). CDR3 length: 12 residues. V shed 6 bases and J shed 11 bases, with 16 bases lying between them. Germline V CDR1 and CDR2: MNHNY, SVGAGI (reference sequence). CDR3 region: CASREGSKGAFF. The CDR3 DNA reads TGTGCCAGCAGAGAGGGATCCAAGGGGGCTTTCTTT.

This sequence joins TRBV7-2 and TRBJ1-4; D is unclear. Germline V gene sequence: CDR1 SGHTA, CDR2 FQGNSA. The CDR3 is 16 amino acids. The V end lost 2 bases, the J end lost 4 bases, and 14 bases lay between the germline ends. Here the CDR3 reads CASSLRISRDNEKLFF. Written as DNA, the CDR3 is TGTGCCAGCAGCTTAAGGATCTCAAGGGATAATGAAAAACTGTTTTTT.

The V call is TRBV4-3, the J call TRBJ1-2; D gene uncertain. This CDR3 has 11 amino acids. Germline V CDR1 and CDR2: LGHNA, YSLEER. V was cut by 3 bases and J by 11 bases, with 10 bases left in between. The CDR3 is CASSQADSYTF. CDR3 DNA: TGCGCCAGCAGCCAGGCGGACTCGTACACCTTC.

V gene TRBV30 combines with J gene TRBJ1-1, with no clear D. Trimming removed 0 bases from V and 4 bases from J, with 9 bases in between. CDR1 and CDR2 from the germline V gene are GTSNPN and SVGIG (reference sequence). The CDR3 is 13 amino acids. In DNA, the CDR3 is TGTGCCTGGAGTGTAGGATGGGGCACTGAAGCTTTCTTT. Its protein is CAWSVGWGTEAFF. The full variable domain, in which reference TRBV30 and TRBJ1-1 provide the parts outside the CDR3, is SQTIHQWPATLVQPVGSPLSLECTVEGTSNPNLYWYRQAAGRGLQLLFYSVGIGQISSEVPQNLSASRPQDRQFILSSKKLLLSDSGFYLCAWSVGWGTEAFFGQGTRLTVV.

The chain links TRBV15 to TRBJ2-2, with D possibly being TRBD1 (6 bases). V lost 0 bases to trimming and J lost 4 bases, with 15 bases between them. CDR1 and CDR2 (germline): LNHNV, YYDKDF (reference sequence). This CDR3 spans 17 amino acids. CDR3 sequence reads: CATSRDRTVLGTGELFF. The CDR3 nucleotides are TGTGCCACCAGCAGAGATAGGACAGTATTGGGCACCGGGGAGCTGTTTTTT.